This record looks at one TCR beta chain sequence and its context. The sample originates from a study of blood T cell repertoires in COVID-19. Study as a whole: The United States, Italy and Spain supplied acute and convalescent COVID-19 samples. The analysed material was cDNA or gDNA that came from T cells, B-cell-depleted T cells, or PBMCs.

Authors' analysis steps: Reference gene primer amplification gave nucleated cell count estimates. The method was immunoSEQ multiplex PCR; TCRdb's version includes in-frame clones alone and lacks a portion of them. V and J calls plus clone size are reproduced from that table; the DNA served to infer D and trimming. Of roughly 240,000 clones in the sample, almost 85% were seen once. J gave up 1 base and V 1 base, and 6 bases lay outside the gene matches. The V gene's germline CDR1 is SGHVS and CDR2 FNYEAQ. The CDR3 runs to 16 residues. This receptor was taken from a woman of 80 years or more with acute or convalescent COVID-19. This rearrangement joins TRBV7-6 to TRBJ1-1; TRBD1 matches at 7 bases. Sample: peripheral blood. The CDR3 DNA is TGTGCCAGCAGCTTAGGCCCACAGGGGACGAACACTGAAGCTTTCTTT. As protein: CASSLGPQGTNTEAFF.